The clone carrying this TCR beta chain was found many times. The authors prepared the TCRbeta library with unique molecular identifiers. TCRdb redid the calling of the PCR reads with MiXCR, one entry per CDR3 protein. The sample carries about 240,000 distinct CDR3 sequences, approximately 12% recorded once. This sample is drawn from a study of T-cell reconstitution after alpha-beta-depleted transplantation in children. The CDR3 totals 14 residues. The germline V gene has CDR1 SEHNR and CDR2 FQNEAQ (reference sequence). The V and J ends lost 4 bases and 2 bases respectively, with 6 bases between them. The TCR comes from a human donor who donated a stem cell graft to a child with acute lymphoblastic leukemia. The sample consisted of PBMCs from the stem cell graft donor, taken from the stem cell graft. V is TRBV7-9 and J is TRBJ2-6, with D perhaps TRBD1 (6 bases). CDR3 coding DNA: TGTGCCAGCAGCTGGACAGCTGGGGCCAACGTCCTGACTTTC. Its protein product is CASSWTAGANVLTF.